This is a list of T cell receptor beta chains from one sample in a study of blood T cell repertoires in COVID-19. Libraries were prepared by immunoSEQ multiplex PCR; TCRdb keeps only in-frame clonotypes and omits some of them. The sample consists of approximately 360,000 clones, roughly 90% of them appearing once. The sample consisted of PBMCs or T cells enriched from blood (not recorded which). The receptors originated from a woman aged 25-40 years with acute COVID-19. CDR3s include the opening cysteine and the closing phenylalanine or tryptophan. A D gene is named only where the DNA matches it firmly. Only some rows state a clone size, as once, few, many or a class for expanded clones.

j_call: TRBJ1-3; clone_size: .; v_call: TRBV10-3; d_call: .; cdr3_nt: TGTGCCATCAGTGATTCAGGGTTCGTCACCATATATTTT; cdr3_aa: CAISDSGFVTIYF
j_call: TRBJ2-1; clone_size: .; v_call: TRBV4-3; d_call: .; cdr3_nt: TGCGCCAGCAGTCTCGGGGGGCACAATGAGCAGTTCTTC; cdr3_aa: CASSLGGHNEQFF
j_call: TRBJ1-3; clone_size: .; v_call: TRBV10-3; d_call: TRBD1; cdr3_nt: TGTGCCATCAGAGACAGGGACTCTGGAAACACCATATATTTT; cdr3_aa: CAIRDRDSGNTIYF
j_call: TRBJ1-2; clone_size: once; v_call: TRBV30; d_call: .; cdr3_nt: TGTGCCTGGAGTGTATCCGACTATGGCTACACCTTC; cdr3_aa: CAWSVSDYGYTF
j_call: TRBJ1-4; clone_size: .; v_call: TRBV18; d_call: TRBD1; cdr3_nt: TGTGCCAGCTCACCACCGACAGGGGGTATACCAGAAAAACTGTTTTTT; cdr3_aa: CASSPPTGGIPEKLFF
j_call: TRBJ2-7; clone_size: .; v_call: TRBV29-1; d_call: .; cdr3_nt: TGCAGCGTTGCTTCGGGTTCCTACGAGCAGTACTTC; cdr3_aa: CSVASGSYEQYF
j_call: TRBJ1-1; clone_size: .; v_call: TRBV5-1; d_call: TRBD1; cdr3_nt: TGCGCCAGCAGCTTGATCAAACAGGGGGGCACTGAAGCTTTCTTT; cdr3_aa: CASSLIKQGGTEAFF
j_call: TRBJ1-2; clone_size: .; v_call: TRBV2; d_call: TRBD1; cdr3_nt: TGTGCCAGCGGTTACCGACAGGGGCTCTATGGCTACACCTTC; cdr3_aa: CASGYRQGLYGYTF
j_call: TRBJ2-1; clone_size: .; v_call: TRBV9; d_call: TRBD2; cdr3_nt: TGTGCCAGCAGCGACCCCCCATCGGGCGGGGGGAAGGGTGAGCAGTTCTTC; cdr3_aa: CASSDPPSGGGKGEQFF
j_call: TRBJ1-1; clone_size: .; v_call: TRBV27; d_call: .; cdr3_nt: TGTGCCAGCAGTTTAGGTTTCGCTTACTCTGAAGCTTTCTTT; cdr3_aa: CASSLGFAYSEAFF
j_call: TRBJ2-3; clone_size: few; v_call: TRBV25-1; d_call: TRBD2; cdr3_nt: TGTGCCAGCAGTAGGCTAGCGGGGGGCCTCACAGATACGCAGTATTTT; cdr3_aa: CASSRLAGGLTDTQYF
j_call: TRBJ1-1; clone_size: .; v_call: TRBV19; d_call: TRBD1; cdr3_nt: TGTGCCAGTCCGCCTAGGTCGGCGGGACAGGGGAGTATCACTGAAGCTTTCTTT; cdr3_aa: CASPPRSAGQGSITEAFF
j_call: TRBJ2-6; clone_size: .; v_call: TRBV6-5; d_call: .; cdr3_nt: TGTGCCAGCAGAGTACAGTTCTCTGGGGCCAACGTCCTGACTTTC; cdr3_aa: CASRVQFSGANVLTF
j_call: TRBJ2-7; clone_size: .; v_call: TRBV4-1; d_call: TRBD2; cdr3_nt: TGCGCCAGCAGCTCAAACGCGGGGGGGGGTCTCTACGAGCAGTACTTC; cdr3_aa: CASSSNAGGGLYEQYF
j_call: TRBJ1-4; clone_size: few; v_call: TRBV27; d_call: .; cdr3_nt: TGTGCCAGCAGTTTAATCAGTTCCCACGAAAAACTGTTTTTT; cdr3_aa: CASSLISSHEKLFF
j_call: TRBJ1-1; clone_size: .; v_call: TRBV19; d_call: TRBD1; cdr3_nt: TGTGCCAGTAGTACACGGACAGGGCTGACTGAAGCTTTCTTT; cdr3_aa: CASSTRTGLTEAFF
j_call: TRBJ2-7; clone_size: .; v_call: TRBV10-1; d_call: TRBD1; cdr3_nt: TGCGCCAGCAGTGATCCGGGGACAGGTTCTTACGAGCAGTACTTC; cdr3_aa: CASSDPGTGSYEQYF
j_call: TRBJ2-2; clone_size: .; v_call: TRBV7-9; d_call: TRBD1; cdr3_nt: TGTGCCAGCAGCTTACGGACAGGGGTAATCGGCGGGGAGCTGTTTTTT; cdr3_aa: CASSLRTGVIGGELFF
j_call: TRBJ2-2; clone_size: once; v_call: TRBV4-3; d_call: TRBD1; cdr3_nt: TGCGCCAGCAGCCAAGATCATGGGGTCAGGGGGCCCGGGGAGCTGTTTTTT; cdr3_aa: CASSQDHGVRGPGELFF
j_call: TRBJ1-6; clone_size: .; v_call: TRBV5-1; d_call: .; cdr3_nt: TGCGCCAGCAGCTTGTCAGGGAAGGCTTCACCCCTCCACTTT; cdr3_aa: CASSLSGKASPLHF
j_call: TRBJ2-7; clone_size: .; v_call: TRBV19; d_call: TRBD1; cdr3_nt: TGTGCCAGTAGTGTTGGACAGGGTTCCGAGCAGTACTTC; cdr3_aa: CASSVGQGSEQYF
j_call: TRBJ2-4; clone_size: few; v_call: TRBV3-1/TRBV3-2; d_call: TRBD2; cdr3_nt: TGTGCCAGCAGCCGGTCGGCTAGCGGTCACGGTCGGGAAAACATTCAGTACTTC; cdr3_aa: CASSRSASGHGRENIQYF
j_call: TRBJ2-7; clone_size: .; v_call: TRBV11-2; d_call: .; cdr3_nt: TGTGCCAGCAGTTTCCTGGACAGCCCAGTTTACGAGCAGTACTTC; cdr3_aa: CASSFLDSPVYEQYF
j_call: TRBJ1-1; clone_size: .; v_call: TRBV29-1; d_call: TRBD1; cdr3_nt: TGCAGCGTTGACATTACAGGGGGTGGGACTGAAGCTTTCTTT; cdr3_aa: CSVDITGGGTEAFF
j_call: TRBJ2-1; clone_size: once; v_call: TRBV10-1; d_call: .; cdr3_nt: TGCGCCAGCAGTCCTCGACTAAGCTCCTACAATGAGCAGTTCTTC; cdr3_aa: CASSPRLSSYNEQFF
j_call: TRBJ1-4; clone_size: few; v_call: TRBV9; d_call: .; cdr3_nt: TGTGCCAGCAGCGGCGGACAAACAGGAAAACTGTTTTTT; cdr3_aa: CASSGGQTGKLFF
j_call: TRBJ2-1; clone_size: .; v_call: TRBV9; d_call: TRBD2; cdr3_nt: TGTGCCAGCAGCGTAGTGGGACTAGCGCCCAATGAGCAGTTCTTC; cdr3_aa: CASSVVGLAPNEQFF
j_call: TRBJ2-1; clone_size: .; v_call: TRBV24-1; d_call: TRBD1; cdr3_nt: TGTGCCACCAGTGATTGGGGCAGGGGGATAAATGAGCAGTTCTTC; cdr3_aa: CATSDWGRGINEQFF
j_call: TRBJ1-5; clone_size: .; v_call: TRBV4-1; d_call: TRBD1; cdr3_nt: TGCGCCAGCAGCCAAGGGGACAGGCAAAATCAGCCCCAGCATTTT; cdr3_aa: CASSQGDRQNQPQHF
j_call: TRBJ2-7; clone_size: .; v_call: TRBV5-1; d_call: TRBD2; cdr3_nt: TGCGCCAGCAGCCTTAGCGGGGGGGCGCCGTACGAGCAGTACTTC; cdr3_aa: CASSLSGGAPYEQYF
j_call: TRBJ2-3; clone_size: .; v_call: TRBV3-1/TRBV3-2; d_call: .; cdr3_nt: TGTGCCAGCAGCCTCGGGACAAAGAGCACAGATACGCAGTATTTT; cdr3_aa: CASSLGTKSTDTQYF
j_call: TRBJ1-6; clone_size: .; v_call: TRBV27; d_call: TRBD1; cdr3_nt: TGTGCCAGCAGTTTTACAGGGGCTAATTCACCCCTCCACTTT; cdr3_aa: CASSFTGANSPLHF
j_call: TRBJ2-7; clone_size: .; v_call: TRBV27; d_call: TRBD1; cdr3_nt: TGTGCCAGCAGTAATGGACAGGGGACCCTTTACGAGCAGTACTTC; cdr3_aa: CASSNGQGTLYEQYF
j_call: TRBJ1-4; clone_size: .; v_call: TRBV25-1; d_call: .; cdr3_nt: TGTGCCAGCAGTGAATTACGGGGAAAACTGTTTTTT; cdr3_aa: CASSELRGKLFF
j_call: TRBJ1-4; clone_size: .; v_call: TRBV18; d_call: .; cdr3_nt: TGTGCCAGCTCCCCCGACTCTAGGGAAAAACTGTTTTTT; cdr3_aa: CASSPDSREKLFF
j_call: TRBJ2-1; clone_size: .; v_call: TRBV5-1; d_call: TRBD1; cdr3_nt: TGCGCCAGCCACAATACCGGGACAGGGCTCTACAATGAGCAGTTCTTC; cdr3_aa: CASHNTGTGLYNEQFF
j_call: TRBJ2-7; clone_size: .; v_call: TRBV24-1; d_call: .; cdr3_nt: TGTGCCACCAGTGCCCGGACACGACCGACCTACGAGCAGTACTTC; cdr3_aa: CATSARTRPTYEQYF
j_call: TRBJ1-2; clone_size: once; v_call: TRBV7-9; d_call: .; cdr3_nt: TGTGCCAGCAGCTTAGCGGGATTTTTAGACAGGCTTAACTATGGCTACACCTTC; cdr3_aa: CASSLAGFLDRLNYGYTF
j_call: TRBJ1-2; clone_size: .; v_call: TRBV19; d_call: .; cdr3_nt: TGTGCCAGTAGTATAGATTCGCAGGCGTTCTATGGCTACACCTTC; cdr3_aa: CASSIDSQAFYGYTF
j_call: TRBJ1-2; clone_size: .; v_call: TRBV5-1; d_call: .; cdr3_nt: TGCGCCAGCAGCGAGCAAGGGGCAAACTATGGCTACACCTTC; cdr3_aa: CASSEQGANYGYTF
j_call: TRBJ2-2; clone_size: .; v_call: TRBV11-2; d_call: .; cdr3_nt: TGTGCCAGCAGCTTAGCGTCCACCGGGGAGCTGTTTTTT; cdr3_aa: CASSLASTGELFF
j_call: TRBJ1-1; clone_size: .; v_call: TRBV6-5; d_call: .; cdr3_nt: TGTGCCAGCACTTACCGAGGGGGGAACACTGAAGCTTTCTTT; cdr3_aa: CASTYRGGNTEAFF
j_call: TRBJ1-4; clone_size: few; v_call: TRBV14; d_call: TRBD1; cdr3_nt: TGTGCCAGCAGCCTTTACAGGGGGCGCTTAGAAAAACTGTTTTTT; cdr3_aa: CASSLYRGRLEKLFF
j_call: TRBJ1-6; clone_size: few; v_call: TRBV2; d_call: .; cdr3_nt: TGTGCCAGCAGAACTTTAACAGGGTTAAATTCACCCCTCCACTTT; cdr3_aa: CASRTLTGLNSPLHF
j_call: TRBJ2-3; clone_size: few; v_call: TRBV7-3; d_call: .; cdr3_nt: TGTGCCAGCAGCTTAAGGGGAGGACACACAGATACGCAGTATTTT; cdr3_aa: CASSLRGGHTDTQYF
j_call: TRBJ2-3; clone_size: once; v_call: TRBV5-1; d_call: TRBD1; cdr3_nt: TGCGCCAGCAGCTTGGACACAGGGGACACAGATACGCAGTATTTT; cdr3_aa: CASSLDTGDTDTQYF
j_call: TRBJ1-5; clone_size: .; v_call: TRBV27; d_call: TRBD1; cdr3_nt: TGTGCCAGTTCAGGGGGCCATCAGCCCCAGCATTTT; cdr3_aa: CASSGGHQPQHF
j_call: TRBJ2-2; clone_size: .; v_call: TRBV30; d_call: .; cdr3_nt: TGTGCCTGGAGTTCGGTTACAGTACACGGGGAGCTGTTTTTT; cdr3_aa: CAWSSVTVHGELFF
j_call: TRBJ2-7; clone_size: .; v_call: TRBV2; d_call: .; cdr3_nt: TGTGCCAGCAGCGAGGGAACTCAGACCTACGAGCAGTACTTC; cdr3_aa: CASSEGTQTYEQYF
j_call: TRBJ2-1; clone_size: .; v_call: TRBV7-3; d_call: .; cdr3_nt: TGTGCCAGCAGCTTATCAGCGGCCTCCTACAATGAGCAGTTCTTC; cdr3_aa: CASSLSAASYNEQFF
j_call: TRBJ2-3; clone_size: .; v_call: TRBV11-3; d_call: .; cdr3_nt: TGTGCCAGCAGCCCCCCCAGGGAAACAGATACGCAGTATTTT; cdr3_aa: CASSPPRETDTQYF
j_call: TRBJ2-7; clone_size: .; v_call: TRBV30; d_call: .; cdr3_nt: TGTGCCTGGAGTAGCGACAGGTACGAGCAGTACTTC; cdr3_aa: CAWSSDRYEQYF